The entry that follows covers one T cell receptor (beta chain) sequence. Its target is not known. Trimming pared 3 bases from V and 0 bases from J, leaving 9 bases between. This CDR3 region has 13 residues. CDR1 DFQATT and CDR2 SNEGSKA come from the germline V gene (reference sequence). TCRdb re-called the RT-PCR reads with MiXCR, one entry per CDR3 protein. The repertoire holds 450,000 to 600,000 distinct CDR3 sequences, with approximately 7.7% as singletons. The sample originates from a study of response to subunit inactivated influenza vaccine. Overall study results and limits: T cells newly recruited by each seasonal influenza vaccination are few, the authors suggested.

The origin of this receptor is a man between 50 and 70 years old who received an inactivated influenza vaccine. The chain is built from TRBV20-1 and TRBJ2-7; no definite D call. Sample: PBMCs from blood, taken less than 30 months after vaccination. The CDR3 sequence: CSARVRTSYEQYF. CDR3 bases: TGCAGTGCTAGGGTCAGGACCTCCTACGAGCAGTACTTC.